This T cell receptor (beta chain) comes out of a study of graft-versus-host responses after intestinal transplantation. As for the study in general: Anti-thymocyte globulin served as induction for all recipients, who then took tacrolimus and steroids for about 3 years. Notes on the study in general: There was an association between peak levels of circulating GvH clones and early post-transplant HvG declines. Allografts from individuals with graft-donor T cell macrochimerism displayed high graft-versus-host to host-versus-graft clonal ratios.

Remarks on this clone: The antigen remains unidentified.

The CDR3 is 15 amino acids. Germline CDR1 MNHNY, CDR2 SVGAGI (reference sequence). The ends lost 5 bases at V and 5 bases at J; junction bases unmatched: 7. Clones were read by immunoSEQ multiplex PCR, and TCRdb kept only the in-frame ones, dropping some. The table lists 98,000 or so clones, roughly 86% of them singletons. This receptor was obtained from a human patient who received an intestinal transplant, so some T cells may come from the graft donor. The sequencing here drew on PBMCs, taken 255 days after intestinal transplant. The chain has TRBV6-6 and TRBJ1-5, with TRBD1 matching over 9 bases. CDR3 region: CASSRDREIYQPQHF. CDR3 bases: TGTGCCAGCAGTCGGGACAGGGAGATCTATCAGCCCCAGCATTTT.